The entry below gives a single T cell receptor (beta chain) sequence along with its context. A far larger clone is a single base away, which makes a read error likely. Clones were read by immunoSEQ multiplex PCR, and TCRdb kept only the in-frame ones, dropping some. The table includes about a million clones, 65% to 75% detected once. This sample was included in a study of shared clonotypes between healthy human individuals. The ends lost 8 bases at V and 1 base at J; junction bases unmatched: 0. Germline V gene sequence: CDR1 MNHEY, CDR2 SVGAGI. This CDR3 has 13 residues. The clonotype comes from a man between 18 and 29 years old in good health. The chain carries TRBV6-5 and TRBJ1-3, with 9 bases fitting TRBD1. Source material: memory CD4+ T cells sorted from blood. Subset meaning: CD45RA-negative fraction. In DNA form, the CDR3 reads TGTGCCAGCGGGACAGGGTCTGGAAACACCATATATTTT. It translates to CASGTGSGNTIYF.